This T cell receptor beta chain was sequenced for a study of tumour-infiltrating T cells in Burkitt lymphoma. Clones were read by immunoSEQ multiplex PCR, and TCRdb kept only the in-frame ones, dropping some. The sample lists around 2,100 clones; approximately 15% were seen once. The CDR3 is 13 amino acids. The V and J ends lost 3 bases and 6 bases respectively, with 12 bases between them. CDR1 SEHNR and CDR2 FQNEAQ come from the germline V gene (reference sequence). Sample: tumor tissue from a relapse. The chain has TRBV7-9 and TRBJ2-7; D gene ambiguous. The origin of this receptor is a human donor with relapsed Burkitt lymphoma. The CDR3 here is CASSFDTPAEQYF. The CDR3 bases are TGTGCCAGCAGCTTCGACACTCCGGCCGAGCAGTACTTC.